This T cell receptor (beta chain) was captured by sequencing in a study of blood T cell repertoires in COVID-19. Study overall: Researchers got acute and convalescent COVID-19 samples from the United States, Italy and Spain. PBMCs, B-cell-depleted T cells, or T cells were the source of the cDNA or gDNA that made up the material.

The CDR3 covers 15 residues. Germline CDR1 SEHNR, CDR2 FQNEAQ (reference sequence). The J segment lost 8 bases and the V segment lost 4 bases, leaving 7 bases of the junction unmatched. In the authors' workflow: Estimation of nucleated cell counts relied on the amplification of reference gene primers. Sequenced by immunoSEQ multiplex PCR; TCRdb stores in-frame clones only, minus some. V, J and clone size reflect that table, while D and trimming were determined from the DNA. Among a few hundred thousand clones listed, roughly 85% were seen once. Sequencing used peripheral blood. The chain links TRBV7-9 to TRBJ1-4, with TRBD1 matching over 10 bases. The sequence was obtained from a man aged 45-65 years with active or convalescent COVID-19. CDR3 loop: CASSSSGTGEEKLFF. Written as DNA, the CDR3 is TGTGCCAGCAGCTCGTCCGGGACAGGGGAGGAAAAACTGTTTTTT. Full variable domain (remainder filled in from reference TRBV7-9 and TRBJ1-4): DTGVSQNPRHKITKRGQNVTFRCDPISEHNRLYWYRQTLGQGPEFLTYFQNEAQLEKSRLLSDRFSAERPKGSFSTLEIQRTEQGDSAMYLCASSSSGTGEEKLFFGSGTQLSVL.